This T cell receptor (beta chain) appears in the sequencing data of a study of STAT5B mutations in CD4+ large granular lymphocyte leukemia. Generated by immunoSEQ multiplex PCR, the TCRdb table keeps only in-frame clones and is missing some. The sample records approximately 30,000 clones, 79% being singletons. The CDR3 covers 14 residues. Germline-derived CDR1 and CDR2 are LNHDA and SQIVND (reference sequence). The V and J ends lost 7 bases and 8 bases respectively, with 20 bases between them. The sequenced sample was CD4+ T cells from blood buffy coats. The TCR originated in a human donor in good health. V usage is TRBV19 and J usage is TRBJ1-2, with D possibly being TRBD1 (5 bases). The CDR3 sequence: CASTFPGTPGGYTF. In DNA form, the CDR3 reads TGTGCCAGTACCTTCCCCGGGACTCCCGGCGGCTACACCTTC.